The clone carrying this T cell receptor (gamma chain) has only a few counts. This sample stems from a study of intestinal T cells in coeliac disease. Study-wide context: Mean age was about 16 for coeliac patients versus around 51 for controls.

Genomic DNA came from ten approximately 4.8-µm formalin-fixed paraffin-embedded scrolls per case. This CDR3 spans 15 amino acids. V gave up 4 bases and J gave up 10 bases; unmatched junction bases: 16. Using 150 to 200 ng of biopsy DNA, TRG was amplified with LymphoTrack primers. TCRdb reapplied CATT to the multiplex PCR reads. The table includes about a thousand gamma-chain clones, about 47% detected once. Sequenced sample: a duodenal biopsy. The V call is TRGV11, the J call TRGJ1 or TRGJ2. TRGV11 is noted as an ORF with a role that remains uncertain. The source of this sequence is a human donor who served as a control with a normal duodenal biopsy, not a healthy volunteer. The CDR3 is CACWIRMPRPLKKLF. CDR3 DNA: TGTGCCTGCTGGATTAGAATGCCCCGTCCACTGAAGAAACTCTTT.